This TCR beta chain was recorded in a study of cytomegalovirus exposure and HLA in healthy donors. General study points: Across all donors, roughly uniform sequencing depth was an assumption of the presence/absence analyses. A reported reduction in N-insertions relative to the roughly 670-donor mean was seen in an Asian-associated ancestry cluster in a later analysis.

PCR employed 60 Vbeta and 13 Jbeta primers. In the original analysis: An analysis performed later counted 72 million or so unique TCR beta chains (approximately 11 million of them shared). Data came from immunoSEQ multiplex PCR; TCRdb stores just in-frame clones and leaves some out. The V and J calls and clone size are taken from that table; D and trimming were inferred from the DNA. The repertoire holds around 150,000 clones, with roughly 80% as singletons. J was trimmed by 0 bases and V by 0 bases; bases with no gene match: 5. The CDR3 spans 16 residues. Germline CDR1 and CDR2: MNHEY and SVGAGI. In regard to this clone: Its antigen is not identified.

This TCR came from a young man in good health and CMV-seronegative. The sample taken for sequencing was PBMCs. V is TRBV6-5 and J is TRBJ2-7, with TRBD1 identical over 7 bases. The CDR3 loop reads CASSYSIGQASYEQYF. CDR3 DNA: TGTGCCAGCAGTTACTCGATAGGACAGGCCTCCTACGAGCAGTACTTC.